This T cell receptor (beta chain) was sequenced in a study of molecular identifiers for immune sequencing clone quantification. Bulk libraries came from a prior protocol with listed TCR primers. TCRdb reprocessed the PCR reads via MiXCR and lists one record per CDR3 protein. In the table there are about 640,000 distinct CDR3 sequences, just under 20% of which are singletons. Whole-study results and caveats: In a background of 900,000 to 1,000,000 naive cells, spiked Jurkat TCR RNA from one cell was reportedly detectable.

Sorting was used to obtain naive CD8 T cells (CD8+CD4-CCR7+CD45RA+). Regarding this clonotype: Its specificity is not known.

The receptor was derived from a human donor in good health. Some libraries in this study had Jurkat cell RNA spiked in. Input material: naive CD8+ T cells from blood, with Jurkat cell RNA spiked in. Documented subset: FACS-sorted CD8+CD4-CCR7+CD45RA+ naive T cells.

The CDR3 here is CAWSLKAHTEAFF. In DNA, the CDR3 is TGTGCCTGGAGTTTAAAGGCTCACACTGAAGCTTTCTTT. This rearrangement joins TRBV30 to TRBJ1-1; D is ambiguous. V dropped 2 bases and J dropped 3 bases, with 10 bases sitting between them. Germline V gives CDR1 GTSNPN, CDR2 SVGIG (reference sequence). This CDR3 is 13 amino acids long. Full variable domain (missing parts from reference TRBV30 and TRBJ1-1): SQTIHQWPATLVQPVGSPLSLECTVEGTSNPNLYWYRQAAGRGLQLLFYSVGIGQISSEVPQNLSASRPQDRQFILSSKKLLLSDSGFYLCAWSLKAHTEAFFGQGTRLTVV.